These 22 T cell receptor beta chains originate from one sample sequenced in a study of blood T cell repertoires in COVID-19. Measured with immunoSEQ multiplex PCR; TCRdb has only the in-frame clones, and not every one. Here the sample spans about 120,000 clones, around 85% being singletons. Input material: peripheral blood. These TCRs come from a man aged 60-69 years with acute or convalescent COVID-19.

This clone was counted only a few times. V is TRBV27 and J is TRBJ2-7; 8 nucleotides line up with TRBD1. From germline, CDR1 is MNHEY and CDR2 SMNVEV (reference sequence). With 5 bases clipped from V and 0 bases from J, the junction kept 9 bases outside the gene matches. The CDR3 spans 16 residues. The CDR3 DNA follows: TGTGCCAGCAGTCCAACAGGGGGAGGATACTCCTACGAGCAGTACTTC. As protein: CASSPTGGGYSYEQYF.

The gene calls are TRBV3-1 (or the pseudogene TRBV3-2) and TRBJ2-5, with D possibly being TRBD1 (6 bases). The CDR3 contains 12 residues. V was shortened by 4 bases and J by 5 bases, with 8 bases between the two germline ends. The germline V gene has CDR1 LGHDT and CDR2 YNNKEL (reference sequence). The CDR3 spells CASSPQGETQYF. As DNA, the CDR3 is TGTGCCAGCAGCCCCCAGGGGGAGACCCAGTACTTC.

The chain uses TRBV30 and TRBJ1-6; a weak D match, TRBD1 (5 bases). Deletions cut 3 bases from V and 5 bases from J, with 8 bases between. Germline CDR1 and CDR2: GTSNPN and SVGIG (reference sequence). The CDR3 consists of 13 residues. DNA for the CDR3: TGTGCCTGGAGGGGGGGGAATAATTCACCCCTCCACTTT. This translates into CAWRGGNNSPLHF.

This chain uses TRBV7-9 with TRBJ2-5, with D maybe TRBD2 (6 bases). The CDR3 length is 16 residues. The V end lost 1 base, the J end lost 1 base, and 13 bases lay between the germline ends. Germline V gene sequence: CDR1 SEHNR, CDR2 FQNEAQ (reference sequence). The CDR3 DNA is TGTGCCAGCAGCTTAGGGTTTGGCGGGGCCCAAGAGACCCAGTACTTC. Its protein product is CASSLGFGGAQETQYF.

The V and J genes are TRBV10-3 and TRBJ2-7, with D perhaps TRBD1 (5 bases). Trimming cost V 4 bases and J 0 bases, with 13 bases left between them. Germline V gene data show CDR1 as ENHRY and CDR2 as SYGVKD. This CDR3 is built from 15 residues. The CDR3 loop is CAISATGLNSYEQYF. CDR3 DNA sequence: TGTGCCATCAGTGCAACAGGCCTTAACTCCTACGAGCAGTACTTC.

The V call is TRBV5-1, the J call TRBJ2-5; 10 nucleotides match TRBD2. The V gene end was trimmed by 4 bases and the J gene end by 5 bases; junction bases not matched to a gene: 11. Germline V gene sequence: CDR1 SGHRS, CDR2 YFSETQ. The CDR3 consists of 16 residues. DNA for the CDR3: TGCGCCAGCAGCCCGAGCGGGAGGGCCGACTTGGAGACCCAGTACTTC. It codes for CASSPSGRADLETQYF.

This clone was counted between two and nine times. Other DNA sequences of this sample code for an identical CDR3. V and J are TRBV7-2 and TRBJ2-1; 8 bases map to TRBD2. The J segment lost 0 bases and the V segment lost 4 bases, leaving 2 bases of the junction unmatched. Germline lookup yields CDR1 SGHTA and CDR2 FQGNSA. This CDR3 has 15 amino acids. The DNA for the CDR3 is TGTGCCAGCAGCTCCGCGGGAGGCTCCTACAATGAGCAGTTCTTC. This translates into CASSSAGGSYNEQFF.

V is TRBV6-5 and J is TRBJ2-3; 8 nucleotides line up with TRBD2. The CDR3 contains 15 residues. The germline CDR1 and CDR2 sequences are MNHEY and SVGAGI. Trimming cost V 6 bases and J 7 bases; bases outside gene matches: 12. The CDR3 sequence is CASSPAGGGPHTQYF. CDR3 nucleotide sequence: TGTGCCAGCAGCCCGGCGGGGGGAGGGCCTCATACGCAGTATTTT.

CDR3 residues: CASSDRDRVYGYTF. CDR3 DNA sequence: TGCGCCAGCAGTGACCGGGACAGGGTCTATGGCTACACCTTC. The chain links TRBV23-1 to TRBJ1-2; 9 bases match TRBD1. TRBV23-1 is known as an ORF, though its function is uncertain. Trimming at V came to 5 bases and at J to 4 bases, leaving 5 bases not matched to a gene. This CDR3 is 14 amino acids long.

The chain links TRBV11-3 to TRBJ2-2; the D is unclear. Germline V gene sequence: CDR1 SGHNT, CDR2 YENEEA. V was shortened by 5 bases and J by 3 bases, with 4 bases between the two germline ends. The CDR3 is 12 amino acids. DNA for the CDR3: TGTGCCAGCAGCCCAGACACCGGGGAGCTGTTTTTT. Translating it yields CASSPDTGELFF.

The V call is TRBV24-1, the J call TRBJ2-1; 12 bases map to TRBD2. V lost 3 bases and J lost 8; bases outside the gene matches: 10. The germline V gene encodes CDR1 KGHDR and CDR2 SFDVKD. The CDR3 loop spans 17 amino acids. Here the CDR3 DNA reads TGTGCCACCAGTGATGTGACGACTAGCGGGAGTATCGATGAGCAGTTCTTC. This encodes CATSDVTTSGSIDEQFF.

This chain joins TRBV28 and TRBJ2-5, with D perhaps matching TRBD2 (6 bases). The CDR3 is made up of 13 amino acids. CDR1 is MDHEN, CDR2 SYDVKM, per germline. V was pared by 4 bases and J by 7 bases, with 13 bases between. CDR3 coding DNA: TGTGCCAGCAGTTGGGCCCCCGGGGGGACCCAGTACTTC. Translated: CASSWAPGGTQYF.

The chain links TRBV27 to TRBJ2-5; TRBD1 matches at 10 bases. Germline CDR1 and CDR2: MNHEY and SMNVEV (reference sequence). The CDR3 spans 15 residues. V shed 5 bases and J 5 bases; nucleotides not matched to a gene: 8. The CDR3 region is CASSPLGQGWETQYF. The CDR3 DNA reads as TGTGCCAGCAGTCCGCTGGGACAGGGGTGGGAGACCCAGTACTTC.

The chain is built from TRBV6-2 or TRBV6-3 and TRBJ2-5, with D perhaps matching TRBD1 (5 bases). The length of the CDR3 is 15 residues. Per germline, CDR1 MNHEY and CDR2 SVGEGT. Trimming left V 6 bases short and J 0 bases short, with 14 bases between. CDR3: CASSRMGRYQETQYF. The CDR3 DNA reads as TGTGCCAGCAGCCGTATGGGGCGATACCAAGAGACCCAGTACTTC.

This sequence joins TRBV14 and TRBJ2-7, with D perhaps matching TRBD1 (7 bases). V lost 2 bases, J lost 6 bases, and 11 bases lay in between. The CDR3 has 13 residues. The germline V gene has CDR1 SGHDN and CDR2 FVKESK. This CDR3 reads CASSQRQGGEQYF. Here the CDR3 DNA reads TGTGCCAGCAGCCAACGGCAGGGGGGCGAGCAGTACTTC.

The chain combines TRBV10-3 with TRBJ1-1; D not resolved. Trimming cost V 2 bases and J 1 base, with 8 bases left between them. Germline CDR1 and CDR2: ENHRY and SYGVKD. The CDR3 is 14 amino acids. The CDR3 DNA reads TGTGCCATCAGTGAGGCTGTAGCGAACACTGAAGCTTTCTTT. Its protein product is CAISEAVANTEAFF.

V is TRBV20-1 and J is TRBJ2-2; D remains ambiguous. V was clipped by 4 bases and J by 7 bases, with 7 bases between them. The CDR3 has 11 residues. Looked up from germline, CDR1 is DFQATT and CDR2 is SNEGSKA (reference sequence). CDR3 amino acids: CSAITGGELFF. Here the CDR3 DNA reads TGCAGTGCTATCACCGGCGGGGAGCTGTTTTTT.

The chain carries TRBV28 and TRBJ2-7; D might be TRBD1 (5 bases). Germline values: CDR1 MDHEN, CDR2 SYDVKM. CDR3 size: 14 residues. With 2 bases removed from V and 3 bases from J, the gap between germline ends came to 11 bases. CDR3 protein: CASSLRGSRYEQYF. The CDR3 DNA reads TGTGCCAGCAGTTTAAGGGGCAGTCGCTACGAGCAGTACTTC.

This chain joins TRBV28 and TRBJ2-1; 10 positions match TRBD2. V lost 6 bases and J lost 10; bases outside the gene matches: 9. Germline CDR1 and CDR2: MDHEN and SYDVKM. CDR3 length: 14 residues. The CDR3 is CASSWGSGGLEQFF. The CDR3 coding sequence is TGTGCCAGCAGCTGGGGTAGCGGGGGGTTAGAGCAGTTCTTC. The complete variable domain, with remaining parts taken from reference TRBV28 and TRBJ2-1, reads DVKVTQSSRYLVKRTGEKVFLECVQDMDHENMFWYRQDPGLGLRLIYFSYDVKMKEKGDIPEGYSVSREKKERFSLILESASTNQTSMYLCASSWGSGGLEQFFGPGTRLTVL.

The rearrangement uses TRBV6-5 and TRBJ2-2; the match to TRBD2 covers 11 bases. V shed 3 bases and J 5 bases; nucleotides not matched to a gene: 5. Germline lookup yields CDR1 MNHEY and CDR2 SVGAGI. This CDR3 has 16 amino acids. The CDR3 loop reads CASSYSGRAGTGELFF. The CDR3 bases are TGTGCCAGCAGTTATAGCGGGAGGGCGGGAACCGGGGAGCTGTTTTTT.

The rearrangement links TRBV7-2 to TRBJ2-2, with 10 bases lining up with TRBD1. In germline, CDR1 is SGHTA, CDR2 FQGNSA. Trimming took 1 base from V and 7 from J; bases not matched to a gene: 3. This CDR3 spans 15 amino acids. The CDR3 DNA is TGTGCCAGCAGCTTAGGACAGGGGGCAGGCGGGGAGCTGTTTTTT. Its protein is CASSLGQGAGGELFF.

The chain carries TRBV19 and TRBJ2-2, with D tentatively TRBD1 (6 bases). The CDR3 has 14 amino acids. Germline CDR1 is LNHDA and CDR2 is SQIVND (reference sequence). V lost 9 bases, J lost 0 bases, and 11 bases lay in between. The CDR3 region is CASGQSTNTGELFF. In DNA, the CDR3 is TGTGCCAGCGGACAGTCGACGAACACCGGGGAGCTGTTTTTT.